This TCR beta chain was documented in a study of identical twins. Study results and limitations: Researchers caution that invariant MAIT and iNKT cells could partly confound zero-insertion analyses.

The CDR3 totals 18 residues. Germline assignment: CDR1 SEHNR and CDR2 FQNEAQ (reference sequence). The V end was cut by 5 bases, the J end by 7 bases, with 27 bases between. Each donor (without exception) was a healthy Caucasian. Comments on this clonotype: Its antigen is undetermined.

TCRdb fed the 5' RACE reads into MiXCR, producing one record per CDR3 protein. This repertoire shows roughly 1,500,000 distinct CDR3 sequences, 32% found once; its top ten account for about 0.27%. Material: cord blood. The gene calls are TRBV7-9 and TRBJ2-1, with D perhaps TRBD2 (6 bases). This clonotype was obtained from a newborn girl in good health. The DNA for the CDR3 is TGTGCCAGCAGCCCAAACCCTTGGCGGGAAGGGAGTAAGAATGAGCAGTTCTTC. This codes for CASSPNPWREGSKNEQFF.